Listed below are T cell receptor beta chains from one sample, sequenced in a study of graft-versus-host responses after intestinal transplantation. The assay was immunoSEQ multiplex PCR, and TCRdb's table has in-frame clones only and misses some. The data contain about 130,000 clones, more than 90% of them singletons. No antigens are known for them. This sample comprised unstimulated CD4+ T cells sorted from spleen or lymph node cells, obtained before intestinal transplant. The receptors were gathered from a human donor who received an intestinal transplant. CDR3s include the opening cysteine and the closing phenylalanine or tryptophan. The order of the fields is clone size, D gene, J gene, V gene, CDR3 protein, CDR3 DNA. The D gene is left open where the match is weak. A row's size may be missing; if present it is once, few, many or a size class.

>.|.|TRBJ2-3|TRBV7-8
CASSLYGQRPTTDTQYF
TGTGCCAGCAGCTTATACGGACAACGCCCGACTACAGATACGCAGTATTTT
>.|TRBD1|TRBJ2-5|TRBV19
CASSPLLDRGNGWETQYF
TGTGCCAGTAGTCCTCTACTTGACAGGGGTAATGGGTGGGAGACCCAGTACTTC
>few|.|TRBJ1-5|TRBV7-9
CASSKQGHQPQHF
TGTGCCAGCAGCAAGCAGGGGCATCAGCCCCAGCATTTT
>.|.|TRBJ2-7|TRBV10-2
CASSPGGTSYF
TGCGCCAGCAGCCCCGGCGGGACTTCGTACTTC
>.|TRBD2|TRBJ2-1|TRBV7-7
CASSPGLGYNEQFF
TGTGCCAGCAGCCCGGGACTAGGCTACAATGAGCAGTTCTTC
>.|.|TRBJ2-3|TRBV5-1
CASRPSLGASDTQYF
TGCGCCAGCAGGCCCTCTCTGGGGGCAAGCGATACGCAGTATTTT
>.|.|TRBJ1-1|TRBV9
CASSVGAATEAFF
TGTGCCAGCAGCGTAGGTGCAGCTACTGAAGCTTTCTTT
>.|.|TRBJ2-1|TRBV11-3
CASSLDGGTAYNEQFF
TGTGCCAGCAGCTTAGATGGGGGGACAGCTTACAATGAGCAGTTCTTC
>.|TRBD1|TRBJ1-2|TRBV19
CASSSDRANYGYTF
TGTGCCAGTAGTTCCGACAGGGCGAACTATGGCTACACCTTC
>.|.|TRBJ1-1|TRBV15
CATSRGLMNTEAFF
TGTGCCACCAGCAGAGGACTCATGAACACTGAAGCTTTCTTT
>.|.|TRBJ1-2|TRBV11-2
CASSLDPAGADGYTF
TGTGCCAGCAGCTTAGATCCCGCAGGGGCGGATGGCTACACCTTC
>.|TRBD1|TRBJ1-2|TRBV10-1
CASSGSYSRQGARCYTF
TGCGCCAGCAGTGGTTCCTACTCTCGACAGGGGGCTAGGTGCTACACCTTC
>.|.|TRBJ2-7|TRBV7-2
CASSPQTGYEQYF
TGTGCCAGCAGCCCTCAGACCGGCTACGAGCAGTACTTC
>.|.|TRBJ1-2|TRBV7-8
CASSLKTTGYTF
TGTGCCAGCAGCTTAAAGACAACTGGCTACACCTTC
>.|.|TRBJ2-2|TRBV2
CASREGRFANTGELFF
TGTGCCAGCAGAGAAGGGAGGTTTGCGAACACCGGGGAGCTGTTTTTT
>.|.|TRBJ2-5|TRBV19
CASSITPGATHQETQYF
TGTGCCAGTAGTATTACCCCCGGGGCTACCCACCAAGAGACCCAGTACTTC
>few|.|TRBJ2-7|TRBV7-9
CASSTGPEQYF
TGTGCCAGCAGCACAGGACCCGAGCAGTACTTC
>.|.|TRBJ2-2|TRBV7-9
CASSQGSGVGGELFF
TGTGCCAGCAGCCAGGGGTCAGGGGTCGGCGGGGAGCTGTTTTTT
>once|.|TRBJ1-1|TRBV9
CAGSARSDTEAFF
TGTGCCGGCAGCGCACGATCCGACACTGAAGCTTTCTTT
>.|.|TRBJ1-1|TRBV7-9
CASSLFRGTEAFF
TGTGCCAGCAGCTTATTTAGGGGCACTGAAGCTTTCTTT
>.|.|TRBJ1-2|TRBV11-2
CASSPGRTSGYTF
TGTGCCAGCAGCCCTGGAAGAACCAGTGGCTACACCTTC
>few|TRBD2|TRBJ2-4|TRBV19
CASTPAGVSLAKNIQYF
TGTGCCAGTACTCCAGCGGGGGTTTCTTTAGCCAAAAACATTCAGTACTTC
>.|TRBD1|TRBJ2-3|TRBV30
CAWRTGGTDTQYF
TGTGCCTGGCGGACAGGGGGCACAGATACGCAGTATTTT
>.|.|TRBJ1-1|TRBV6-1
CASRLLVTEAFF
TGTGCCAGCAGATTGCTGGTCACTGAAGCTTTCTTT
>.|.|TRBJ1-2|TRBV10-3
CAIREDVAYGYTF
TGTGCCATCAGAGAGGATGTGGCCTATGGCTACACCTTC
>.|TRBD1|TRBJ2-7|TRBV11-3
CASSSRQGGEQYF
TGTGCCAGCAGTTCTCGACAGGGTGGCGAGCAGTACTTC
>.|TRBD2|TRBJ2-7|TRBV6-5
CASSDLAGAYEQYF
TGTGCCAGCAGCGACCTAGCGGGGGCTTACGAGCAGTACTTC
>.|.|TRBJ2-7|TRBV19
CASSQPHRTAEQYF
TGTGCCAGTAGTCAACCACATCGGACAGCTGAGCAGTACTTC
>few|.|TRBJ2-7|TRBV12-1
CASSLRQGAQEQYF
TGTGCCAGCAGCCTCCGACAGGGGGCCCAAGAGCAGTACTTC
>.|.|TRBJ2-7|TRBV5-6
CASSSLISLGNEQYF
TGTGCCAGCAGTTCTCTGATCTCATTGGGAAACGAGCAGTACTTC
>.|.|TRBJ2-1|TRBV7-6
CASSSGTPEWGEQFF
TGTGCCAGCAGCTCTGGGACCCCCGAATGGGGTGAGCAGTTCTTC
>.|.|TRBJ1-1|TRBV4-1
CASSQKSLKGGMNTEAFF
TGCGCCAGCAGCCAAAAAAGTCTGAAGGGAGGTATGAACACTGAAGCTTTCTTT
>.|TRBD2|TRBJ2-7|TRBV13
CASSSRLRTSSYEQYF
TGTGCCAGCAGCTCACGATTGCGGACTAGCTCCTACGAGCAGTACTTC
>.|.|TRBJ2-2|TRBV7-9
CASSLGQVNTGELFF
TGTGCCAGCAGCTTAGGGCAGGTCAACACCGGGGAGCTGTTTTTT
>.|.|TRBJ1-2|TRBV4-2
CASSPLGGHYGYTF
TGTGCCAGCAGCCCCTTGGGGGGACACTATGGCTACACCTTC
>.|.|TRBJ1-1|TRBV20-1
CSARETGQAFF
TGCAGTGCTAGAGAGACCGGGCAAGCTTTCTTT
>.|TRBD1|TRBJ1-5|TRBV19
CASSINRGSGNQPQHF
TGTGCCAGTAGTATAAACAGGGGGAGTGGCAATCAGCCCCAGCATTTT
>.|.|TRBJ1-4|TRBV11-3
CAKPVEGGNEKLFF
TGTGCCAAACCGGTCGAGGGAGGGAATGAAAAACTGTTTTTT
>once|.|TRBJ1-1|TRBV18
CASSPRTAPNTEAFF
TGTGCCAGCTCACCCCGGACTGCTCCGAACACTGAAGCTTTCTTT
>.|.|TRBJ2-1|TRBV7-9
CASSLTPPVEQFF
TGTGCCAGCAGCTTAACCCCCCCGGTTGAGCAGTTCTTC
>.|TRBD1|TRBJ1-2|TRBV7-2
CASTPTGWGGYTF
TGTGCCAGCACTCCGACAGGGTGGGGTGGCTACACCTTC
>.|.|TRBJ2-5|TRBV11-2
CASSKETQYF
TGTGCCAGCAGCAAAGAGACCCAGTACTTC
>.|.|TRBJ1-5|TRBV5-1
CASSLSGALGQPQHF
TGCGCCAGCAGCTTGAGCGGGGCGCTAGGGCAGCCCCAGCATTTT
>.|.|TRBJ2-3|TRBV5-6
CASSSRGGDTQYF
TGTGCCAGCAGTTCCCGGGGTGGGGACACGCAGTATTTT
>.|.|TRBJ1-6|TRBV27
CASTRQPLNSPLHF
TGTGCCAGCACCCGGCAGCCATTAAATTCACCCCTCCACTTT
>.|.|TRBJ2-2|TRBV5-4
CASSLGAGELFF
TGTGCCAGCAGCTTAGGGGCCGGGGAGCTGTTTTTT
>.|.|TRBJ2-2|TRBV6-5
CASSPENTGELFF
TGTGCCAGCAGTCCTGAGAACACCGGGGAGCTGTTTTTT
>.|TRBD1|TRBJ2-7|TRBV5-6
CASSSRGQGYEQYF
TGTGCCAGCAGCTCCAGGGGGCAAGGGTACGAGCAGTACTTC
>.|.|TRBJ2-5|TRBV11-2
CASSLHLSETQYF
TGTGCCAGCAGCTTACACCTGTCAGAGACCCAGTACTTC
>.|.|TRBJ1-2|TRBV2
CASSQGVGYTF
TGTGCCAGCAGTCAAGGGGTAGGCTACACCTTC